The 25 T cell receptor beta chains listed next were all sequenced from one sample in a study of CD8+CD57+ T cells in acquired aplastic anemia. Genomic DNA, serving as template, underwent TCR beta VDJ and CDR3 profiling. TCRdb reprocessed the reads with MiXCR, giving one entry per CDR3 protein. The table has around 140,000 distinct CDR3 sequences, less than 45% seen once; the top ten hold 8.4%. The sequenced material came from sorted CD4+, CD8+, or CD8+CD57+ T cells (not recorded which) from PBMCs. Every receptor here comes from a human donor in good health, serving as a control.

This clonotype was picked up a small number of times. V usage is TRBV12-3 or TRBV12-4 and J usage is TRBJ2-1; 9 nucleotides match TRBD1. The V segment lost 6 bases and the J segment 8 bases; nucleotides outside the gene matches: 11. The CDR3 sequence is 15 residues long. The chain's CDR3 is CASSWTGDLLDEQFF. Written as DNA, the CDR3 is TGTGCCAGCAGCTGGACAGGGGACCTTTTGGATGAGCAGTTCTTC.

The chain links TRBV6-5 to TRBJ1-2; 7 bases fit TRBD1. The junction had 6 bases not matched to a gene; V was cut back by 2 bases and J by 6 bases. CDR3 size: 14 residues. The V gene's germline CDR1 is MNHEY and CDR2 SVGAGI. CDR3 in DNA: TGTGCCAGCAGTTACCAGGGGGGAAGCAATGGCTACACCTTC. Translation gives CASSYQGGSNGYTF.

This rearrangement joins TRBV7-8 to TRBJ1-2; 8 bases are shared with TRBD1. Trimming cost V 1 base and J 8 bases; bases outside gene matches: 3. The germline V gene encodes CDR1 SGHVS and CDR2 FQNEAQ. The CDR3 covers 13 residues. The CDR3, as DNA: TGTGCCAGCAGCTTAGTCAGGGGGCACGGCTACACCTTC. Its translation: CASSLVRGHGYTF.

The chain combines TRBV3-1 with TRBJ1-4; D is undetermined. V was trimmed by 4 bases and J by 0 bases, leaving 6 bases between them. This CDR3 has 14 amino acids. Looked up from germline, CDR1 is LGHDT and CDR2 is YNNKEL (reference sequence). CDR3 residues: CASSPGTTNEKLFF. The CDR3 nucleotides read TGTGCCAGCAGCCCCGGAACAACTAATGAAAAACTGTTTTTT. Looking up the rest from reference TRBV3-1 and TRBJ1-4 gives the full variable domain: DTAVSQTPKYLVTQMGNDKSIKCEQNLGHDTMYWYKQDSKKFLKIMFSYNNKELIINETVPNRFSPKSPDKAHLNLHINSLELGDSAVYFCASSPGTTNEKLFFGSGTQLSVL.

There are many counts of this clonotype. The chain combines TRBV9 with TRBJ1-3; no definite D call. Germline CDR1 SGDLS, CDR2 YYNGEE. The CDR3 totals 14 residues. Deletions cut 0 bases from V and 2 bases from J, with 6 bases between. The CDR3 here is CASSVGYTGNTIYF. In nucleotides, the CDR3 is TGTGCCAGCAGCGTAGGGTATACTGGAAACACCATATATTTT.

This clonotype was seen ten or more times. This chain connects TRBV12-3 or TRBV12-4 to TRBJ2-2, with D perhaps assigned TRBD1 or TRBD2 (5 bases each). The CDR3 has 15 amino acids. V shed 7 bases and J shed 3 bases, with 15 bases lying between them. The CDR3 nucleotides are TGTGCCAGCACTCGAGGGGTACTCGACACCGGGGAGCTGTTTTTT. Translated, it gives CASTRGVLDTGELFF.

CDR3 amino acids: CASSSTGGQPQHF. CDR3 coding DNA: TGTGCCAGCAGCTCCACAGGGGGACAGCCCCAGCATTTT. V is TRBV7-2 and J is TRBJ1-5, with 8 bases that match TRBD1. The CDR3 contains 13 residues. V trimming: 4 bases; J trimming: 7 bases; junction bases outside the gene matches: 3. Germline V gene data show CDR1 as SGHTA and CDR2 as FQGNSA.

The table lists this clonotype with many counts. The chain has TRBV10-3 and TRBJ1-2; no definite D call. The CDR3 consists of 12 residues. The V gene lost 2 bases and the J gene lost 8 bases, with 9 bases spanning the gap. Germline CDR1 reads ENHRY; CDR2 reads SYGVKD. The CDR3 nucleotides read TGTGCCATCAGTGAGGTTGCCGGAGGCTACACCTTC. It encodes CAISEVAGGYTF.

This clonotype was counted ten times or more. The CDR3 here is CASSPDRTYGYTF. Here the CDR3 DNA reads TGCGCCAGCAGCCCGGACAGGACCTATGGCTACACCTTC. V is TRBV5-1 and J is TRBJ1-2; TRBD1 agrees at 7 bases. J gave up 4 bases and V 4 bases, and 4 bases lay outside the gene matches. Germline V CDR1 and CDR2: SGHRS, YFSETQ. The CDR3 totals 13 residues.

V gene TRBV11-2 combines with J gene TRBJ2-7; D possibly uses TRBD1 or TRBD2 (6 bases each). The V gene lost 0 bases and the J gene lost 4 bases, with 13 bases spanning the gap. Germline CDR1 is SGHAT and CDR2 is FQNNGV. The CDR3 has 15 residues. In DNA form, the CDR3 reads TGTGCCAGCAGCTTAGATCCGGGGGCGGGATACGAGCAGTACTTC. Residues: CASSLDPGAGYEQYF.

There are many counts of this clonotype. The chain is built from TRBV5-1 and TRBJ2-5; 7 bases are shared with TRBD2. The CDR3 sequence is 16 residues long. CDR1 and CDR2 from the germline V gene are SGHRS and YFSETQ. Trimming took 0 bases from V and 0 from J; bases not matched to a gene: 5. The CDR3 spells CASSLAPSGDQETQYF. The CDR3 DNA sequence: TGCGCCAGCAGCTTGGCCCCCAGCGGGGACCAAGAGACCCAGTACTTC.

For the CDR3, the DNA is TGTGCCATCAGTGAGGGGGGGTACAGGGTTCAGCCCCAGCATTTT. Its protein is CAISEGGYRVQPQHF. V is TRBV10-3 and J is TRBJ1-5, with D possibly matching TRBD1 (6 bases). This CDR3 is 15 amino acids long. CDR1 and CDR2 (germline): ENHRY, SYGVKD. V lost 2 bases and J lost 6, with 14 bases in between.

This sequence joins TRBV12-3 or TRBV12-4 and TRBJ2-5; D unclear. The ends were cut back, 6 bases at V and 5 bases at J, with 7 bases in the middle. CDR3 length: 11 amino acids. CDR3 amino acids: CASSSWETQYF. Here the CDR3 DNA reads TGTGCCAGCAGCTCTTGGGAGACCCAGTACTTC.

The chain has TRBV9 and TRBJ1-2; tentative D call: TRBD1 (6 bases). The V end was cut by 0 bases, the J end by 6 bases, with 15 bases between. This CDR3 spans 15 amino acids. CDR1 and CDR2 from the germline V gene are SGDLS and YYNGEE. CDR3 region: CASSVDPGRTDGYTF. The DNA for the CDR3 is TGTGCCAGCAGCGTAGACCCCGGTCGGACAGATGGCTACACCTTC.

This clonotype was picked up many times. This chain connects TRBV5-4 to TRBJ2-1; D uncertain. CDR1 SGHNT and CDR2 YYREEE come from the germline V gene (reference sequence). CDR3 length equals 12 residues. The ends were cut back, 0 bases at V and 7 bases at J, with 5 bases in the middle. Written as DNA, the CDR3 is TGTGCCAGCAGCTTGGACGGGAATGAGCAGTTCTTC. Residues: CASSLDGNEQFF.

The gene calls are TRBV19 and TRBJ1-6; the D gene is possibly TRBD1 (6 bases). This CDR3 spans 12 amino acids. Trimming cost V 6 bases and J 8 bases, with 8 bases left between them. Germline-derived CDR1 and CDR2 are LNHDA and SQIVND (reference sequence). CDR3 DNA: TGTGCCAGTAGGGAGGGGGATTCACCCCTCCACTTT. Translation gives CASREGDSPLHF.

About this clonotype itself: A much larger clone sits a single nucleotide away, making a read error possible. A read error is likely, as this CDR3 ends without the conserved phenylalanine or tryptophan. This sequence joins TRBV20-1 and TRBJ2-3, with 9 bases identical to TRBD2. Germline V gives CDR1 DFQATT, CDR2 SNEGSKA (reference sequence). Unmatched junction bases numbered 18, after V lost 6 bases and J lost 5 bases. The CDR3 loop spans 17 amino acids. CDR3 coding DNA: TGCAGTGCAACTACCCCGGTTAATAGCGGGAGTTTAGATACGCAGTATTCT. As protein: CSATTPVNSGSLDTQYS.

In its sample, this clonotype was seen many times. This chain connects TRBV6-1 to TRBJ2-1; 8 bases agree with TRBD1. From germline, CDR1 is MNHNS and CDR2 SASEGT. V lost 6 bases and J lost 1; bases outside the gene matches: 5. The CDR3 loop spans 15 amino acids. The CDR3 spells CASRPGQVSYNEQFF. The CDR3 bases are TGTGCCAGCAGGCCGGGACAGGTATCCTACAATGAGCAGTTCTTC.

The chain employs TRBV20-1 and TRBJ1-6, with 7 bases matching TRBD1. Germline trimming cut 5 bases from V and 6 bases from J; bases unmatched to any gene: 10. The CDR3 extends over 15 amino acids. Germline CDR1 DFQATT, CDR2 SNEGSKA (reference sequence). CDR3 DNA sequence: TGCAGTGCTGAGGGGGCGAAGGTGCCTAATTCACCCCTCCACTTT. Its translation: CSAEGAKVPNSPLHF.

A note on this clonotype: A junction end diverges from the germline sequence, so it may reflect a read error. The DNA for the CDR3 is TGTGCCAGCAGTTTAGGACTAGCGGGGGGGTATTCCTACAATGAGCAGTTCTTC. Translation gives CASSLGLAGGYSYNEQFF. V usage is TRBV13 and J usage is TRBJ2-1; 15 bases agree with TRBD2. Germline V gene data show CDR1 as PRHDT and CDR2 as FYEKMQ (reference sequence). This CDR3 has 18 residues. Variable domain in full (rest from reference TRBV13 and TRBJ2-1): AAGVIQSPRHLIKEKRETATLKCYPIPRHDTVYWYQQGPGQDPQFLISFYEKMQSDKGSIPDRFSAQQFSDYHSELNMSSLELGDSALYFCASSLGLAGGYSYNEQFFGPGTRLTVL.

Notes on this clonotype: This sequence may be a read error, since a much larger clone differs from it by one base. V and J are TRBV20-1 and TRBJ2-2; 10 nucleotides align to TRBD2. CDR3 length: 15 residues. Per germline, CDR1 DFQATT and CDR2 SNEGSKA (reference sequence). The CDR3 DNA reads TGCAGTGCAATGGGGCTAGCGGGAGCCACCGGGGGGCTGTTTTTT. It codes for CSAMGLAGATGGLFF.

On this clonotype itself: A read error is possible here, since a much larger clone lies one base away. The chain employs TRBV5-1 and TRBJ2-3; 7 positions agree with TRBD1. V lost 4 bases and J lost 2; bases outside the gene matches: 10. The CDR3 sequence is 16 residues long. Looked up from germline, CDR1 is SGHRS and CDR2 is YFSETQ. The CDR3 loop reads CASSTQTGKNTDTQYF. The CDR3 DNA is TGCGCCAGCAGCACCCAGACAGGGAAAAACACAGATACGCAGTATTTT.

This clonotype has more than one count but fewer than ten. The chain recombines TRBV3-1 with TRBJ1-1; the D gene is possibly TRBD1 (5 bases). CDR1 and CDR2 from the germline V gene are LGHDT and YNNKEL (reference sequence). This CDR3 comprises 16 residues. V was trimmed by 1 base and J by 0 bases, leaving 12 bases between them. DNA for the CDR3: TGTGCCAGCAGCCAAGGGCGCAGGGTTATGAACACTGAAGCTTTCTTT. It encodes CASSQGRRVMNTEAFF. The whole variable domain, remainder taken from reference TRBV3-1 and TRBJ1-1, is DTAVSQTPKYLVTQMGNDKSIKCEQNLGHDTMYWYKQDSKKFLKIMFSYNNKELIINETVPNRFSPKSPDKAHLNLHINSLELGDSAVYFCASSQGRRVMNTEAFFGQGTRLTVV.

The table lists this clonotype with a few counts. The CDR3 loop is CASGTEAYQPQHF. Here the CDR3 DNA reads TGTGCCAGCGGGACAGAGGCTTATCAGCCCCAGCATTTT. The gene calls are TRBV10-3 and TRBJ1-5; 7 bases align to TRBD1. CDR1 is ENHRY and CDR2 is SYGVKD in the germline V gene. V lost 10 bases and J lost 5; bases outside the gene matches: 8. This CDR3 is built from 13 residues.

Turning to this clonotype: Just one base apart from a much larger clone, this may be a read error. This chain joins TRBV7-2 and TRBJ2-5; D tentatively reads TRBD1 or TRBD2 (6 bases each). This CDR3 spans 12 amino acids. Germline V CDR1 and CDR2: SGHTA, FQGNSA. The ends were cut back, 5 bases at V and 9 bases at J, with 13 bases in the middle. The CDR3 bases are TGTGCCAGCAGCCTTCCAGGGGAGGCCCAGTACTTC. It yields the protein CASSLPGEAQYF.